This TCR beta chain was retrieved from a study of cytomegalovirus exposure and HLA in healthy donors. PCR involved 60 Vbeta and 13 Jbeta primers. Authors' processing steps: In a later analysis, 60 million to 90 million unique TCR beta chains included roughly 11 million shared by two or more donors. Assay used: immunoSEQ multiplex PCR; TCRdb lists only in-frame clones, some missing. The V and J calls and the clone size are those of that table, but D and trimming were determined from the DNA. The sample carries about 160,000 clones, around three quarters recorded once. V gave up 2 bases and J gave up 9 bases, with 17 bases separating them. The germline V gene encodes CDR1 LNHDA and CDR2 SQIVND (reference sequence). The CDR3 contains 15 residues. Study results and caveats: In all likelihood, a cluster of highly shared sequence variants was a sequencing artifact. V- and J-gene trimming of TCR beta was linked (in a later analysis) to a missense DCLRE1C variant.

This clone is a singleton in its sample. Antigen unknown. The chain has TRBV19 and TRBJ2-1, with D maybe TRBD1 (5 bases). Sequenced material: PBMCs. The sequence came from a man aged 40-50 years in good health and CMV-seropositive. This CDR3 reads CASSINSVQGAEQFF. CDR3 DNA sequence: TGTGCCAGTAGTATAAATTCGGTGCAAGGGGCTGAGCAGTTCTTC.